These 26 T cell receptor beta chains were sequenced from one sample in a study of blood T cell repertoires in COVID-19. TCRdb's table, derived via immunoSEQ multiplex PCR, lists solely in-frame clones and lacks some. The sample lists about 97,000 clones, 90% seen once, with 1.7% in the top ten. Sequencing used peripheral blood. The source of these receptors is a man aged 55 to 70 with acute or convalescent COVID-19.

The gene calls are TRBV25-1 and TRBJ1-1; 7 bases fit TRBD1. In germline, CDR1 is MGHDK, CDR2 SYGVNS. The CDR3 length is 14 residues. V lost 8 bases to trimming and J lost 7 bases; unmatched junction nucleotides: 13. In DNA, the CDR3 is TGTGCCAGCGGACCCGGAGACAGGGTGAGTGAAGCTTTCTTT. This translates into CASGPGDRVSEAFF.

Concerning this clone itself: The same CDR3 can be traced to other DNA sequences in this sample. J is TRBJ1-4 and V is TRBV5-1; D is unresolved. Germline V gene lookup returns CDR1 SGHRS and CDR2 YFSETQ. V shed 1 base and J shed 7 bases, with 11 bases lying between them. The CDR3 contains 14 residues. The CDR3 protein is CASSLTGGSEKLFF. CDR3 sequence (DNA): TGCGCCAGCAGCTTGACCGGAGGGAGTGAAAAACTGTTTTTT.

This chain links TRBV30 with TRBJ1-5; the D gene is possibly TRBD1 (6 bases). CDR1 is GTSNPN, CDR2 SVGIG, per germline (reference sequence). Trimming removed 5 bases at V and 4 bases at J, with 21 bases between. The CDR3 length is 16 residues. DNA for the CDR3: TGTGCCTGGGGACCGCCGGTTCGTCAGGGGAATCAGCCCCAGCATTTT. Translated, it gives CAWGPPVRQGNQPQHF.

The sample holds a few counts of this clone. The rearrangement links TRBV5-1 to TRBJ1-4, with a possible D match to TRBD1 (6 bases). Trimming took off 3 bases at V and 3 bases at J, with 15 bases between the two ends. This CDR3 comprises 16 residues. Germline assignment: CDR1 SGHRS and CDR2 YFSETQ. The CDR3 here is CASSSTGQIANEKLFF. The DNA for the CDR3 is TGCGCCAGCAGCTCTACTGGACAGATCGCTAATGAAAAACTGTTTTTT.

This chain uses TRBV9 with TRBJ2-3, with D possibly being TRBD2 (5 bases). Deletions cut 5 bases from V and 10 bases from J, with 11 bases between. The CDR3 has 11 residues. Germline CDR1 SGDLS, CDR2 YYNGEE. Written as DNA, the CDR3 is TGTGCCAGCAGGGGCAGCGGAGCGCAGTATTTT. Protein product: CASRGSGAQYF.

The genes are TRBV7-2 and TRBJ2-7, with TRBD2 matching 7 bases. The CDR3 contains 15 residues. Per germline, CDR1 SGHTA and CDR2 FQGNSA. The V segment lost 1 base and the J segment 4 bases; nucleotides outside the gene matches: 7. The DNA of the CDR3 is TGTGCCAGCAGCTTAGTGAGGTGGGGGGGATACGAGCAGTACTTC. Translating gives CASSLVRWGGYEQYF.

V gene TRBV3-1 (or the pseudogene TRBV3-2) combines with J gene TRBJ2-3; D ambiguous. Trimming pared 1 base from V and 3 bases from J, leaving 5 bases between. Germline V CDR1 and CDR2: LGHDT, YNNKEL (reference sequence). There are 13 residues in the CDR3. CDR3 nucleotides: TGTGCCAGCAGCCAAGGGCAGACAGATACGCAGTATTTT. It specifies CASSQGQTDTQYF.

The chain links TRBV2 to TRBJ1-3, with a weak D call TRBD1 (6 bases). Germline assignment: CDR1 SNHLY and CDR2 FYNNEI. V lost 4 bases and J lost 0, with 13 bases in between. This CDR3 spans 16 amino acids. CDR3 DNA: TGTGCCAGCAGTGCCTCCAGGGGAAACTCTGGAAACACCATATATTTT. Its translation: CASSASRGNSGNTIYF.

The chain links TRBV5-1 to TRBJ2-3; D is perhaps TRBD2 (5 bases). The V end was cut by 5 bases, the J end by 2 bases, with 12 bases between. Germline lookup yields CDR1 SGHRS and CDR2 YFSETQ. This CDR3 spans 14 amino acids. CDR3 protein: CASRKGENTDTQYF. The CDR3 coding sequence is TGCGCCAGCAGGAAGGGAGAGAACACAGATACGCAGTATTTT.

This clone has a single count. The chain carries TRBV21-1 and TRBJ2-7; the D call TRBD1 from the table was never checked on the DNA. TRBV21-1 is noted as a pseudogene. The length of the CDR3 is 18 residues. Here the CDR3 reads CASSSQQGANWLLCEQYV. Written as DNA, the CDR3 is TGTGCCAGCAGCTCCCAACAGGGGGCGAATTGGCTCCTCTGCGAGCAGTACGTC.

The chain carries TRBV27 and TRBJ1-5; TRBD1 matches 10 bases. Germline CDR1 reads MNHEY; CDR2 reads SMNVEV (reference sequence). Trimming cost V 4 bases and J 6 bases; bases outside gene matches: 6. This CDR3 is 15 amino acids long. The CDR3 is CASSSDRGFSQPQHF. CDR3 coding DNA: TGTGCCAGCAGTTCGGACAGGGGGTTTAGTCAGCCCCAGCATTTT.

DNA for the CDR3: TGTGCCTCAGCACAGGTCGCCTCTGGAAACACCATATATTTT. Translating it yields CASAQVASGNTIYF. The genes are TRBV30 and TRBJ1-3; perhaps TRBD1 as D (5 bases). The CDR3 contains 14 residues. The germline CDR1 and CDR2 sequences are GTSNPN and SVGIG (reference sequence). Trimming removed 7 bases at V and 0 bases at J, with 13 bases between.

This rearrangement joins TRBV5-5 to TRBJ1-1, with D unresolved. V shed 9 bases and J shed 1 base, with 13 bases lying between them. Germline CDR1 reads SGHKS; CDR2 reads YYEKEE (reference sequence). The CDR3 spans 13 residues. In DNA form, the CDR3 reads TGTGCCAACAGACATAACCCGAACACTGAAGCTTTCTTT. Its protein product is CANRHNPNTEAFF.

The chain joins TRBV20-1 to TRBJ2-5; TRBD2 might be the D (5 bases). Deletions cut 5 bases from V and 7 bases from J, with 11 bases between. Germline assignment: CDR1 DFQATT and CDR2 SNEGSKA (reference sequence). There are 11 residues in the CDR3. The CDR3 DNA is TGCAGTGCTCCCGAACGGGGGACCCAGTACTTC. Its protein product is CSAPERGTQYF.

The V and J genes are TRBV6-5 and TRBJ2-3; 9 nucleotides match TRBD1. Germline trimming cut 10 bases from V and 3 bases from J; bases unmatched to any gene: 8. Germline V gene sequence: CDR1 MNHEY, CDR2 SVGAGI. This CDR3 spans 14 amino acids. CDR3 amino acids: CATHDRGETDTQYF. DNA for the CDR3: TGTGCCACCCATGACAGGGGGGAAACAGATACGCAGTATTTT.

Here the CDR3 reads CASSRRTGGYTGELFF. CDR3 in DNA: TGTGCCAGCAGCCGCCGGACAGGGGGTTACACCGGGGAGCTGTTTTTT. The chain is built from TRBV7-2 and TRBJ2-2, with 10 positions matching TRBD1. The V gene's germline CDR1 is SGHTA and CDR2 FQGNSA. This CDR3 is built from 16 residues. Germline trimming cut 5 bases from V and 3 bases from J; bases unmatched to any gene: 6.

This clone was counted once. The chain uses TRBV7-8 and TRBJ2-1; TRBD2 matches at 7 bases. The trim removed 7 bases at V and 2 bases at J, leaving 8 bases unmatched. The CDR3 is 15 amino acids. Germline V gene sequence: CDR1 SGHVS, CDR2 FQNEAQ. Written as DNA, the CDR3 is TGTGCCAGCACCTTGGGGGGGAGTACCTACAATGAGCAGTTCTTC. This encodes CASTLGGSTYNEQFF.

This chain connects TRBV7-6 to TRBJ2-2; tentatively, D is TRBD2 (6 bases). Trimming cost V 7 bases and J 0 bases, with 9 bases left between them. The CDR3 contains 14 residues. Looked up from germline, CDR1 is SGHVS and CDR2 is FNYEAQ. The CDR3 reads CASNRDSNTGELFF. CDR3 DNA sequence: TGTGCCAGCAACCGGGACTCGAACACCGGGGAGCTGTTTTTT.

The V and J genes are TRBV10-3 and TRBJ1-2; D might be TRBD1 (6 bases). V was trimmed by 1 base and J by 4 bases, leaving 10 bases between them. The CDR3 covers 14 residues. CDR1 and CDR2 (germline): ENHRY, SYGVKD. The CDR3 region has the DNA TGTGCCATCAGTGAGTTCACAGGGCGCTATGGCTACACCTTC. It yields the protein CAISEFTGRYGYTF.

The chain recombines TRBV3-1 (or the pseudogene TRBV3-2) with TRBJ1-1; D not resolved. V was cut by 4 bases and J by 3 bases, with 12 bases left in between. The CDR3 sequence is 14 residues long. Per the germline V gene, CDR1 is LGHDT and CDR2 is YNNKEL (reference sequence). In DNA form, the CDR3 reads TGTGCCAGCAGCCCACGGTTCGGGGACACTGAAGCTTTCTTT. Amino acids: CASSPRFGDTEAFF.

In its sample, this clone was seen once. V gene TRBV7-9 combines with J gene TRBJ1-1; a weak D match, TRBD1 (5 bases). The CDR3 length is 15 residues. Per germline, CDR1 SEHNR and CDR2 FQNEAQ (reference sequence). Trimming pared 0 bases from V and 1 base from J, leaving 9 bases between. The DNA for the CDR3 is TGTGCCAGCAGCTTAGCGCTTCAGGGGAACACTGAAGCTTTCTTT. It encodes CASSLALQGNTEAFF.

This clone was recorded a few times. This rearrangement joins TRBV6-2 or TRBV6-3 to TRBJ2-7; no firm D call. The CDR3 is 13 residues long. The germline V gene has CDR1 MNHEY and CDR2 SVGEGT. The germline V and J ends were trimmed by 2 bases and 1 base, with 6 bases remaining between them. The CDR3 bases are TGTGCCAGCAGTTACAGGAGTTCCTACGAGCAGTACTTC. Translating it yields CASSYRSSYEQYF.

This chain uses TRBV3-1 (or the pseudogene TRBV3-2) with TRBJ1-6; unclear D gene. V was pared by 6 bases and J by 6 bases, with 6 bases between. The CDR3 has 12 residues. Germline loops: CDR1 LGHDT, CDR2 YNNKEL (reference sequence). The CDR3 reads CASSPLNSPLHF. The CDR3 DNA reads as TGTGCCAGCAGTCCCCTTAATTCACCCCTCCACTTT.

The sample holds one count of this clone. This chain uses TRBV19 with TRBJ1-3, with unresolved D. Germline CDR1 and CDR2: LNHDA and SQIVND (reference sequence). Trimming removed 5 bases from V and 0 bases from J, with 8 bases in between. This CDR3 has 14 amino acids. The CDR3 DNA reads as TGTGCCAGTAGTTATCAGGTCTCTGGAAACACCATATATTTT. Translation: CASSYQVSGNTIYF.

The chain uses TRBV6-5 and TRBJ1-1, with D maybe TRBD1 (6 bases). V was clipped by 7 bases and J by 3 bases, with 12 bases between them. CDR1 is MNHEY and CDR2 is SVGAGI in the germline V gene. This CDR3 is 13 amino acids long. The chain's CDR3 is CASTRKGDTEAFF. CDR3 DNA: TGTGCCAGCACAAGGAAGGGGGACACTGAAGCTTTCTTT.

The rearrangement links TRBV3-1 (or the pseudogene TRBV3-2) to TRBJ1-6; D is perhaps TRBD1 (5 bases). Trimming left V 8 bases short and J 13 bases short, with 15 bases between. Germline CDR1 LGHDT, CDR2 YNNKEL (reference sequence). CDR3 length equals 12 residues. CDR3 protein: CASSPWGEPLHF. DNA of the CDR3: TGTGCCAGCTCCCCGTGGGGGGAGCCCCTCCACTTT.